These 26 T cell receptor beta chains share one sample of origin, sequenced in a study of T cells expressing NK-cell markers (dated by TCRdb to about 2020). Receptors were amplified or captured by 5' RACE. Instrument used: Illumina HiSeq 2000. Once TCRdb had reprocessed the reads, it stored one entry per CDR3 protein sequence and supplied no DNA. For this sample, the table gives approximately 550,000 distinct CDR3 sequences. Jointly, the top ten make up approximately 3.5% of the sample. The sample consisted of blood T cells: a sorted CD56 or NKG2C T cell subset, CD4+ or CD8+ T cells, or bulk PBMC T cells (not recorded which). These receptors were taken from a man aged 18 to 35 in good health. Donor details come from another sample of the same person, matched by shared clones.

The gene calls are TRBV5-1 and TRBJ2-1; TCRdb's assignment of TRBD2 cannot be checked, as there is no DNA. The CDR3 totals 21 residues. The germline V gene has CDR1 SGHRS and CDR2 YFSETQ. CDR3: CASSWIGSGMGVTSSYNEQFF.

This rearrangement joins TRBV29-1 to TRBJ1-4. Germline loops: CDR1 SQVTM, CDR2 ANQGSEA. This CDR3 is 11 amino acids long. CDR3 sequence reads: CSAYYREKLFF.

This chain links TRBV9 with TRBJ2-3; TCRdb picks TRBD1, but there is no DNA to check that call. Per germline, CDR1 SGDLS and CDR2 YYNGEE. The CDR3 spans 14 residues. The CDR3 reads CASSVGGTTDTQYF.

This chain's CDR3 is CASSRIPGQGFYGYTF. The chain combines TRBV7-2 with TRBJ1-2; TCRdb's D call of TRBD1 is untestable without DNA. Germline V gene sequence: CDR1 SGHTA, CDR2 FQGNSA. This CDR3 region has 16 residues.

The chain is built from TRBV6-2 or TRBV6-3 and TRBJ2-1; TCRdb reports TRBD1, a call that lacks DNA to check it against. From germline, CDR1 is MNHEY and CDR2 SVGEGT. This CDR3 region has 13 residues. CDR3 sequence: CASSFTTPGEQFF.

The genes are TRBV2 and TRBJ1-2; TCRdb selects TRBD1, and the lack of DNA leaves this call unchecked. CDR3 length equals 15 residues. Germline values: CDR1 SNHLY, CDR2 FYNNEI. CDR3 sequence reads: CASGGTGGSNYGYTF.

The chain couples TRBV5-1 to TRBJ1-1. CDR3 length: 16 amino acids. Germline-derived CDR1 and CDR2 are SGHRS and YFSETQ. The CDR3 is CASSLAIQTTNTEAFF.

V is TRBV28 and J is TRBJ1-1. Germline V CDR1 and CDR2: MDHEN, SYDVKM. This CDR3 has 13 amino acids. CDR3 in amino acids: CASSFDGVGEAFF.

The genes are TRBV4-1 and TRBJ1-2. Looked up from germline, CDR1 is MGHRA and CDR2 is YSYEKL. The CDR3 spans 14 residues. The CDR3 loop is CASSHQRTDYGYTF.

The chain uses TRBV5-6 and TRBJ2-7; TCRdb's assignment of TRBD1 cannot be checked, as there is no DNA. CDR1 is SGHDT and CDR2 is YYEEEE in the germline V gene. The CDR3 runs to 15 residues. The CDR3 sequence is CASSIPRQARDEQYF.

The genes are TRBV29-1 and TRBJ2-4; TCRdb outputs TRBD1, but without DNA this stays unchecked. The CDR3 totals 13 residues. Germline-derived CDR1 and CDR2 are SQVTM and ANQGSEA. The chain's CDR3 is CSVEDWGGRQAYF. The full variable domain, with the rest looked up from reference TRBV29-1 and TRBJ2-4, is SAVISQKPSRDICQRGTSLTIQCQVDSQVTMMFWYRQQPGQSLTLIATANQGSEATYESGFVIDKFPISRPNLTFSTLTVSNMSPEDSSIYLCSVEDWGGRQAYFGAGTRLSVL.

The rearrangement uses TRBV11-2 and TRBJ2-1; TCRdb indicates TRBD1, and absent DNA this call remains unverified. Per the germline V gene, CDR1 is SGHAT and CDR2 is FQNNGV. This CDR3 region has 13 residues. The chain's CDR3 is CASSSTGAGEQFF.

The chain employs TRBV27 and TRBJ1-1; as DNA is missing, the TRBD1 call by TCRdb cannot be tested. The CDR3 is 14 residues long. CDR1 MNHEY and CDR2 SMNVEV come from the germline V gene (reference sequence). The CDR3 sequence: CASSLGQGETEAFF.

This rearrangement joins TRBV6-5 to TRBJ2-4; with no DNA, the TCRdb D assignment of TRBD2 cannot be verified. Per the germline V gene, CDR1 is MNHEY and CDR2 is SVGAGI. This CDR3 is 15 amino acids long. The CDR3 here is CASRPQGGAKNIQYF.

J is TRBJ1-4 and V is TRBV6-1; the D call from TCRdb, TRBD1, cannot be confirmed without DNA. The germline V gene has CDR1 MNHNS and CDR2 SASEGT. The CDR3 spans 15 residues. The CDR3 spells CASSQLRDLEEKLFF.

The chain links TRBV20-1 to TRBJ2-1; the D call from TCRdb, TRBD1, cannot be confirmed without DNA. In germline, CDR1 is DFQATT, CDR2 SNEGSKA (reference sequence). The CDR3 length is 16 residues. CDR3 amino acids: CSAREKYRGRNNEQFF.

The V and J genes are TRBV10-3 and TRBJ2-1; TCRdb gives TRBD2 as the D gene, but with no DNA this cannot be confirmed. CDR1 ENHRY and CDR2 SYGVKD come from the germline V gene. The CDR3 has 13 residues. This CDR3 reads CAIQRERGNEQFF.

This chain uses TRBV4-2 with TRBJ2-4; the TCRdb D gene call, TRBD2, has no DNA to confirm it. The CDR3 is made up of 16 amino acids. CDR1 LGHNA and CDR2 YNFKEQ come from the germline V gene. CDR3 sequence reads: CASSQVGRGLENIQYF.

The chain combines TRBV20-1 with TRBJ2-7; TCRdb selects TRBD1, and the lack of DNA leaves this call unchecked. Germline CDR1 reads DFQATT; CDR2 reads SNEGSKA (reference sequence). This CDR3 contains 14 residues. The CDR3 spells CSARLRTKANEQYF.

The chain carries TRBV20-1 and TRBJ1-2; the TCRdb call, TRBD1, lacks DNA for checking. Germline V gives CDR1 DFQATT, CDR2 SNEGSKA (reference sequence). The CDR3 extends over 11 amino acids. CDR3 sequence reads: CSARRLDGYTF.

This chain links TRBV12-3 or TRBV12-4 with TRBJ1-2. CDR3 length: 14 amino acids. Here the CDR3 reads CATDAGARGYGYTF.

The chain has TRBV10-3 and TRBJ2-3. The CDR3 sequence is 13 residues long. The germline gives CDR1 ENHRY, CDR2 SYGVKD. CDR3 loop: CATAVGDTDTQYF.

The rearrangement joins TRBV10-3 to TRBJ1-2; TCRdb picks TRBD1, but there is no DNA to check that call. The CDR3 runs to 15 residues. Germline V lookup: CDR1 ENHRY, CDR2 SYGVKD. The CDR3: CAISESGLGGYGYTF.

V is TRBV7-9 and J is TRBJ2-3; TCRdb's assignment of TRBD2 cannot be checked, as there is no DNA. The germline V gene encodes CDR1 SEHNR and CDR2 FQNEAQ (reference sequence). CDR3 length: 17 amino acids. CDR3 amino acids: CASSTSTLPEILGTQYF.

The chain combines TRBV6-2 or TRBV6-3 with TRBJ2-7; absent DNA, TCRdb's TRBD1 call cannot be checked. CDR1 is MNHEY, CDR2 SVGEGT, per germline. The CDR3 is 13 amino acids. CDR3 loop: CASSWDVHYEQYF.

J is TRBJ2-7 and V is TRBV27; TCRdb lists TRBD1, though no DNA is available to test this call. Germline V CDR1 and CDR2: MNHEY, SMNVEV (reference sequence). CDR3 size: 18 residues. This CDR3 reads CASSLSGVGATGGYEQYF.